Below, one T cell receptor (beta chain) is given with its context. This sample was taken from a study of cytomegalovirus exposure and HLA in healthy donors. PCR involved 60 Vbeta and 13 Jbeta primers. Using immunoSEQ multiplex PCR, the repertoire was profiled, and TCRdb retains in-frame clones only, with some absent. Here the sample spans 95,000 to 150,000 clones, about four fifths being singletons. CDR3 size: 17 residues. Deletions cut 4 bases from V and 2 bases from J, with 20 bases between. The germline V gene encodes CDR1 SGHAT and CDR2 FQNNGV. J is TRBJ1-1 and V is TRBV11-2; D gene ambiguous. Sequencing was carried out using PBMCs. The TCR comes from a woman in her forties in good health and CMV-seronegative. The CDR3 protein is CASSSTWYGGPNTEAFF. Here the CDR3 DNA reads TGTGCCAGCAGCTCCACCTGGTATGGAGGACCCAACACTGAAGCTTTCTTT.